The T cell receptor beta chain described here comes from a study of blood T cell repertoires in COVID-19. The repertoire was sequenced with immunoSEQ multiplex PCR; TCRdb's copy has only in-frame clones and lacks some. The data show about 250,000 clones, 85% to 90% seen once. All recovered Cohort 3 donors got two negative PCRs, got clearance, or saw symptom resolution. Trimming removed 2 bases at V and 6 bases at J, with 5 bases between. Germline V CDR1 and CDR2: SGHDT, YYEEEE. The CDR3 contains 12 residues. The chain has TRBV5-6 and TRBJ2-2; possibly TRBD1 for D (5 bases). This TCR was recovered from a woman between 18 and 29 years old who had recovered from COVID-19. The sequenced sample consisted of PBMCs or T cells enriched from blood (not recorded which). The CDR3 DNA reads TGTGCCAGCAGCTTAGGGGCCGGGGAGCTGTTTTTT. Encoded protein: CASSLGAGELFF.